These T cell receptor beta chains were read from a single sample in a study of CD8+ T cells in alopecia areata. Sequenced by immunoSEQ multiplex PCR; TCRdb stores in-frame clones only, minus some. The sample carries about 160,000 clones, over 45% recorded once. Sequenced input: CD4+ T cells sorted from blood. The receptors stem from a human donor with alopecia areata. CDR3s include the opening cysteine and the closing phenylalanine or tryptophan. D genes are given only for firm matches. Size values are once, few and many counts, or a class for expanded clones, and some rows have none.

.	TRBV29-1	.	TRBJ2-4	12	TGCAGCGCCCGTCCGACAGAAAACATTCAGTACTTC	CSARPTENIQYF
TRBD1	TRBV29-1	few	TRBJ1-2	13	TGCAGCGTTGAACAGCCAGGGGGCTATGGCTACACCTTC	CSVEQPGGYGYTF
.	TRBV7-9	.	TRBJ2-7	13	TGTGCCAGCAGCCGGCTGGGGGCCTACGAGCAGTACTTC	CASSRLGAYEQYF
TRBD1	TRBV30	.	TRBJ2-1	15	TGTGCCTGGACCGGGACAGGGAGCTCCTACAATGAGCAGTTCTTC	CAWTGTGSSYNEQFF
.	TRBV25-1	.	TRBJ2-7	11	TGTGCCAGCAGTGACATGTACGAGCAGTACTTC	CASSDMYEQYF
.	TRBV7-2	few	TRBJ2-5	14	TGTGCCAGCAGCCCGGACCCGAAGGGGAGGACCCAGTACTTC	CASSPDPKGRTQYF
.	TRBV29-1	.	TRBJ2-1	11	TGCAGCGTGAAGCTTGAGGATAAGCAGTTCTTC	CSVKLEDKQFF
TRBD2	TRBV28	.	TRBJ2-1	16	TGTGCCAGCAGCCCTCAGACTAGCGCAACCTACAATGAGCAGTTCTTC	CASSPQTSATYNEQFF
TRBD2	TRBV10-3	.	TRBJ2-7	14	TGTGCCATCAGTGAGCTTAGCGGGAGCTACGAGCAGTACTTC	CAISELSGSYEQYF
TRBD2	TRBV5-1	.	TRBJ2-1	16	TGCGCCAGCAGCCCTGACCCGGGGGGGGATTACAATGAGCAGTTCTTC	CASSPDPGGDYNEQFF
.	TRBV15	.	TRBJ2-7	16	TGTGCCACCAGCAGAGATGGACGGAGGAGCTCCTACGAGCAGTACTTC	CATSRDGRRSSYEQYF
.	TRBV5-1	few	TRBJ2-1	15	TGCGCCAGCACCATAGCGGCAAGCTCCTACAATGAGCAGTTCTTC	CASTIAASSYNEQFF
.	TRBV29-1	.	TRBJ1-1	13	TGCAGCGTTGCCGTACAGAAAAACACTGAAGCTTTCTTT	CSVAVQKNTEAFF
.	TRBV23-1	few	TRBJ2-3	13	TGCGCCAGCAGTCAATCCAGGGTTTATACGCAGTATTTT	CASSQSRVYTQYF
TRBD2	TRBV6-6	.	TRBJ2-5	14	TGTGCCAGCAACTTACGGGGGGGAGAAGAGACCCAGTACTTC	CASNLRGGEETQYF
.	TRBV29-1	.	TRBJ1-1	13	TGCAGCGTTGTTAAGGGAACAGGAACTGAAGCTTTCTTT	CSVVKGTGTEAFF
TRBD1	TRBV11-1	.	TRBJ1-1	16	TGTGCCAGCAGTAGGGACAGGGGCGAGTCGAACACTGAAGCTTTCTTT	CASSRDRGESNTEAFF
.	TRBV7-2	.	TRBJ1-2	14	TGTGCCAGCAGCTTAGACCCCGGCCCGTATGGCTACACCTTC	CASSLDPGPYGYTF
.	TRBV15	.	TRBJ2-7	17	TGTGCCACCAGCCGGATCGATGGGGGAGTGTACCGCTACGAGCAGTACTTC	CATSRIDGGVYRYEQYF
.	TRBV7-9	few	TRBJ1-5	13	TGTGCCAGCAGCTTAGCGGGGGGCGAGCCCCAGCATTTT	CASSLAGGEPQHF
TRBD1	TRBV14	.	TRBJ1-1	14	TGTGCCAGCAGCCAACAGACAGGGGACACTGAAGCTTTCTTT	CASSQQTGDTEAFF
.	TRBV6-5	.	TRBJ2-5	14	TGTGCCAGCAGTTACGCTAGCAGCCAAGAGACCCAGTACTTC	CASSYASSQETQYF
TRBD1	TRBV11-3	.	TRBJ1-1	13	TGTGCCAGCAGCCCGGACAGGGATGCTGAAGCTTTCTTT	CASSPDRDAEAFF
.	TRBV5-1	.	TRBJ2-4	17	TGCGCCAGCAGCTTGGACGGCCAGGGACCAGCCAAAAACATTCAGTACTTC	CASSLDGQGPAKNIQYF
.	TRBV29-1	once	TRBJ1-2	13	TGCAGCGTTACCGGGAGGCCAGATGGTGGCTACACCTTC	CSVTGRPDGGYTF
.	TRBV4-1	few	TRBJ2-1	15	TGCGCCAGCAGCGGGACTGATCGATCCTACAATGAGCAGTTCTTC	CASSGTDRSYNEQFF
.	TRBV5-1	.	TRBJ1-2	12	TGCGCCAGCAGCTTGGGGAGTTATGGCTACACCTTC	CASSLGSYGYTF